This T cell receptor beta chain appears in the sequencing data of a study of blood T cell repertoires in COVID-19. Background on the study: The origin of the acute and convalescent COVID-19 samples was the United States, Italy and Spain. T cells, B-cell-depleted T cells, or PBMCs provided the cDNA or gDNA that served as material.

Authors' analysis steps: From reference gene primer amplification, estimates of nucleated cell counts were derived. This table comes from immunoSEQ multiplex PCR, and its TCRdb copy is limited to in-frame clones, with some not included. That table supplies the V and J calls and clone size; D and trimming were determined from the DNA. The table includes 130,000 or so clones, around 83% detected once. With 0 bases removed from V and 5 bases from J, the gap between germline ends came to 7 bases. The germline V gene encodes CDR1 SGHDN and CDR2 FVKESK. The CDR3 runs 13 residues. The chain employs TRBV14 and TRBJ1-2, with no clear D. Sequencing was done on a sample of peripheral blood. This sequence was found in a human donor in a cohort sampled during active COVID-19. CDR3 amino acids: CASSQDWSYGYTF. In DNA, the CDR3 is TGTGCCAGCAGCCAAGATTGGAGTTATGGCTACACCTTC.